This is a list of T cell receptor beta chains from one sample in a study of T cell clonotyping in hematopoietic cell transplantation. The repertoire was sequenced with immunoSEQ multiplex PCR; TCRdb's copy has only in-frame clones and lacks some. This table holds about 18,000 clones, 65% to 80% found once. Sequencing was carried out using peripheral blood mononuclear cells. Receptor source: a man in his fifties or sixties in good health. Some clones in this sample may be carry-over from other donors' samples. CDR3s include the opening cysteine and the closing phenylalanine or tryptophan. Fields, in order: V gene, J gene, CDR3 protein.

TRBV7-2	TRBJ1-2	CASSSVDRGIGYTF
TRBV7-3	TRBJ2-5	CASSSAGGRQETQYF
TRBV4-1	TRBJ1-3	CASSQDYDSSGNTIYF
TRBV18	TRBJ1-5	CASSPSPLVSNQPQHF
TRBV28	TRBJ1-3	CASSRGPIGNTIYF
TRBV9	TRBJ1-5	CASSEQGSGQPQHF
TRBV5-6	TRBJ2-7	CASSGGLAGSSYEQYF
TRBV7-6	TRBJ2-7	CASSERQGNEQYF
TRBV2	TRBJ1-2	CASSDGREANYGYTF
TRBV29-1	TRBJ2-1	CSVPGQFYNEQFF
TRBV25-1	TRBJ1-1	CASSAEGGIREAFF
TRBV9	TRBJ1-5	CASSPGTGLVQPQHF
TRBV19	TRBJ1-4	CASSWDKTNEKLFF
TRBV7-2	TRBJ2-7	CASSFTGTSGSFAYEQYF
TRBV7-9	TRBJ1-5	CASSRSGSRGNQPQHF
TRBV5-1	TRBJ1-2	CASSPGPDNYGYTF
TRBV14	TRBJ1-2	CASSQFRSGYTF
TRBV10-3	TRBJ1-1	CAIRGTGQTEAFF
TRBV7-8	TRBJ2-7	CASSFGRALYEQYF
TRBV20-1	TRBJ2-7	CSARTTYEQYF
TRBV5-6	TRBJ1-2	CASSLGGRNYGYTF
TRBV6-5	TRBJ1-3	CASRSSGNTIYF
TRBV19	TRBJ1-2	CASTMDLWGGYTF
TRBV5-8	TRBJ2-3	CASTLAASTDTQYF
TRBV2	TRBJ1-6	CASSEFQGRTPLHF
TRBV7-9	TRBJ2-7	CASTVGQGPHEQYF
TRBV6-5	TRBJ2-1	CASRERGYNEQFF
TRBV6-1	TRBJ2-7	CASNRVASGPYEQYF
TRBV27	TRBJ2-1	CASTQRGDSYNEQFF
TRBV9	TRBJ1-1	CASSAPSGRMNTEAFF
TRBV5-1	TRBJ2-7	CASSFTPGQDYEQYF
TRBV6-5	TRBJ2-1	CASSYQRLANEQFF
TRBV7-9	TRBJ1-2	CASSLAQGTFYGYTF
TRBV6-6	TRBJ1-1	CASTPGGAFSLREAFF
TRBV5-1	TRBJ1-2	CASSGGSTLANYGYTF
TRBV19	TRBJ2-7	CASLGLAGNSYEQYF
TRBV7-8	TRBJ2-1	CASSFRLAGADEQFF
TRBV6-6	TRBJ2-7	CASSIYRVGDYEQYF
TRBV28	TRBJ1-2	CASRWDLGTGDGYTF
TRBV7-7	TRBJ2-5	CASSMGQQETQYF
TRBV18	TRBJ2-7	CASSAVGTTYEQYF
TRBV9	TRBJ2-5	CASSSRQLETQYF
TRBV5-6	TRBJ2-5	CASSPQGQGAAKTQYF
TRBV7-2	TRBJ2-7	CASSGTGYEQYF
TRBV7-2	TRBJ2-1	CASSIIPEGEQFF
TRBV19	TRBJ2-1	CASSRQRTTYNEQFF
TRBV28	TRBJ2-7	CASSLTDRTDYEQYF
TRBV28	TRBJ1-4	CASSSDRGIKGIVEKLFF
TRBV4-1	TRBJ2-3	CASSQQTGTDTQYF
TRBV11-2	TRBJ2-7	CASSSGGTLGYEQYF
TRBV30	TRBJ2-6	CAWSVPAGGISGANVLTF